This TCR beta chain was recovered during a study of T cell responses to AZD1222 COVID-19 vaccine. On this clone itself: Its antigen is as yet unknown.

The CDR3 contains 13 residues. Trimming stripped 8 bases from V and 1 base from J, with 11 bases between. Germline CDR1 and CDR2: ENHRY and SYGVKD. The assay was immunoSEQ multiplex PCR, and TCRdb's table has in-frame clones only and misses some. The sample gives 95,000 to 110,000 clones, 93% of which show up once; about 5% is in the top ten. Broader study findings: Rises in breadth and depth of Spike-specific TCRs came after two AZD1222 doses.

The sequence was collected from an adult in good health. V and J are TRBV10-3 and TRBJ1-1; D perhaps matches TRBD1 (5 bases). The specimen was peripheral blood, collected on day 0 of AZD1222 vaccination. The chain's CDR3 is CAIGGVGNTEAFF. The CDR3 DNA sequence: TGTGCCATCGGGGGGGTCGGGAACACTGAAGCTTTCTTT.